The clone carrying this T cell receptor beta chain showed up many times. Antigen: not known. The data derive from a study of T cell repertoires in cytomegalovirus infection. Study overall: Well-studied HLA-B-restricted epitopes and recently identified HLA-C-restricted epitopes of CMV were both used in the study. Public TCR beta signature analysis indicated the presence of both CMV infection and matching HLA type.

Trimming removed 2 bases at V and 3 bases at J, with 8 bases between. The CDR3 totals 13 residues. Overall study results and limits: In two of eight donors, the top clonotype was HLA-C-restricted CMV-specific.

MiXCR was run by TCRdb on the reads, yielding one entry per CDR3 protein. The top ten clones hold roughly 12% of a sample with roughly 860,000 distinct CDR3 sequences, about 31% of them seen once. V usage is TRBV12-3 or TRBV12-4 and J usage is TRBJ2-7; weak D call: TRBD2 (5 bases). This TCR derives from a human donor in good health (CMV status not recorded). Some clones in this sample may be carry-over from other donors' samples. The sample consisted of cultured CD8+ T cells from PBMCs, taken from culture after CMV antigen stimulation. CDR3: CASSLTGFYEQYF. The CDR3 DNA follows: TGTGCCAGCAGTTTAACGGGGTTCTACGAGCAGTACTTC.